One sample yielded the 3 T cell receptor beta chains listed below, sequenced in a study of identical twins listed by TCRdb under 2016. Libraries were prepared through 5' RACE. Instrument on record: Illumina HiSeq 2000. Starting from the raw public reads, TCRdb applied fastp trimming at Q25, assembled clones with MiXCR and retained in-frame beta chains. Under each unique CDR3 protein, matching rows form one entry showing the most common genes and DNA. This sample comprises approximately 600,000 distinct CDR3 sequences, 7.5% to 10% of them detected only once. The ten largest clones capture 2.5% to 3.5% of the sample. These records were also assigned to another study, of yellow fever vaccine responses in identical twins.

The specimen was PBMCs. The receptors were sampled from a young woman in good health.

This clonotype was observed many times. V and J are TRBV20-1 and TRBJ1-6; tentative D call: TRBD1 (6 bases). Germline V CDR1 and CDR2: DFQATT, SNEGSKA (reference sequence). Between the trimmed V and J ends, which lost 2 bases and 10 bases, there was a span of 21 bases. The CDR3 has 16 residues. The CDR3 DNA reads TGCAGTGCTAGACTTCGGCCACAGGGAGATACCTCACCCCTCCACTTT. This sequence encodes CSARLRPQGDTSPLHF.

This clonotype was seen a handful of times. The chain recombines TRBV20-1 with TRBJ2-1, with a weak D call TRBD2 (6 bases). CDR3 length: 14 amino acids. The V gene's germline CDR1 is DFQATT and CDR2 SNEGSKA (reference sequence). V gave up 6 bases and J gave up 0 bases, with 12 bases separating them. In DNA form, the CDR3 reads TGCAGTGCCTTACCGGGGGTCTCCTACAATGAGCAGTTCTTC. It translates to CSALPGVSYNEQFF.

The DNA of the CDR3 is TGTGCCAGCAGTTACTCGGGGCAGAACACCGGGGAGCTGTTTTTT. Amino acids: CASSYSGQNTGELFF. The chain uses TRBV6-5 and TRBJ2-2; a possible D gene is TRBD1 (5 bases). Germline loops: CDR1 MNHEY, CDR2 SVGAGI. With 0 bases removed from V and 1 base from J, the gap between germline ends came to 6 bases. The CDR3 extends over 15 amino acids.